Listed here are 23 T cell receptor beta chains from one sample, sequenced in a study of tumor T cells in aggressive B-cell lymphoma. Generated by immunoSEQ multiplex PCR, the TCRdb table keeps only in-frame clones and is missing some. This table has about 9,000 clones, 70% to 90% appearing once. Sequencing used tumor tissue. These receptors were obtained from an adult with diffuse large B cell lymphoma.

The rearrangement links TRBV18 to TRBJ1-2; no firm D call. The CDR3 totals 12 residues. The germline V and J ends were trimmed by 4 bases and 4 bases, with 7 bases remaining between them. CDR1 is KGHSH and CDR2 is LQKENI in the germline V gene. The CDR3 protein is CASSLALYGYTF. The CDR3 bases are TGTGCCAGCTCACTCGCACTCTATGGCTACACCTTC. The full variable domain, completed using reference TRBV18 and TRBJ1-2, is NAGVMQNPRHLVRRRGQEARLRCSPMKGHSHVYWYRQLPEEGLKFMVYLQKENIIDESGMPKERFSAEFPKEGPSILRIQQVVRGDSAAYFCASSLALYGYTFGSGTRLTVV.

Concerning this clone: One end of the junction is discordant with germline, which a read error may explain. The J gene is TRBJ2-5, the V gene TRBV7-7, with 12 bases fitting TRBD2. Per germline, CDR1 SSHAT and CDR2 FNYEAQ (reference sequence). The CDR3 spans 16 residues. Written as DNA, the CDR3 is TGTGCTAGCAGCCCAATTACTAGCGGGGGGTTAGAGACCCAGTACTTC. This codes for CASSPITSGGLETQYF.

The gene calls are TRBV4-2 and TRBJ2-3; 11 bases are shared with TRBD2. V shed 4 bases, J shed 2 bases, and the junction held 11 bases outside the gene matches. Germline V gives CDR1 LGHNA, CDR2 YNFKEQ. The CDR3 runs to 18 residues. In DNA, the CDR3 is TGTGCCAGCAGCCTCCCCCCAGGTAGCGGGGGGGCCACAGATACGCAGTATTTT. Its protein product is CASSLPPGSGGATDTQYF.

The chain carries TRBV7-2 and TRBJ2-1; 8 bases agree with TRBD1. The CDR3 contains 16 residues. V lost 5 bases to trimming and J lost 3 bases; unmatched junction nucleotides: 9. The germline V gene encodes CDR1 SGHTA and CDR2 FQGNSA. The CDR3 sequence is CASSIQGARGYNEQFF. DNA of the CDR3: TGTGCCAGCAGCATCCAGGGGGCGCGGGGCTACAATGAGCAGTTCTTC.

The CDR3 spells CASSLAYEQYF. The DNA for the CDR3 is TGTGCCAGCAGTTTAGCCTACGAGCAGTACTTC. The rearrangement links TRBV28 to TRBJ2-5; D remains ambiguous. The J call may be mistaken, given a closer DNA end match to TRBJ2-7. There are 11 residues in the CDR3. CDR1 and CDR2 (germline): MDHEN, SYDVKM.

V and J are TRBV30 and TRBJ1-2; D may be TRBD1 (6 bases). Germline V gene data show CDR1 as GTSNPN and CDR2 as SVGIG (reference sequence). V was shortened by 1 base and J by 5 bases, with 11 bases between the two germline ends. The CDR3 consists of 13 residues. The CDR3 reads CAWSEGGGYGYTF. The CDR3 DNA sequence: TGTGCCTGGAGTGAGGGAGGGGGGTATGGCTACACCTTC.

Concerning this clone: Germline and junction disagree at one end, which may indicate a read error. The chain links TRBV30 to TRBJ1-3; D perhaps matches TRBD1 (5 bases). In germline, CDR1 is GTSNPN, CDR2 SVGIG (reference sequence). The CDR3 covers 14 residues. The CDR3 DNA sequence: TGTGCCTTACGCGGGACTGACTCTGAAAACACCATATATTTT. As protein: CALRGTDSENTIYF. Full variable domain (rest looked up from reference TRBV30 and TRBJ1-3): SQTIHQWPATLVQPVGSPLSLECTVEGTSNPNLYWYRQAAGRGLQLLFYSVGIGQISSEVPQNLSASRPQDRQFILSSKKLLLSDSGFYLCALRGTDSENTIYFGEGSWLTVV.

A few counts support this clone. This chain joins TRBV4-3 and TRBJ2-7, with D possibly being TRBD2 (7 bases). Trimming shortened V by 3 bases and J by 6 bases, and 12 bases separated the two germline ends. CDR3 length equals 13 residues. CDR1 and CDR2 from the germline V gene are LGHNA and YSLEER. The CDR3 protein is CASSQGGTTEQYF. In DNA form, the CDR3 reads TGCGCCAGCAGCCAGGGGGGGACAACCGAGCAGTACTTC.

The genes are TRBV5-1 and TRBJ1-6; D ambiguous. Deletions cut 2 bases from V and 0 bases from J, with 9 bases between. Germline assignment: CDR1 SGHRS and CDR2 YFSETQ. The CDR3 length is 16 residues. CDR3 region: CASSFGQSSYNSPLHF. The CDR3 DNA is TGCGCCAGCAGCTTTGGGCAGAGCTCCTATAATTCACCCCTCCACTTT.

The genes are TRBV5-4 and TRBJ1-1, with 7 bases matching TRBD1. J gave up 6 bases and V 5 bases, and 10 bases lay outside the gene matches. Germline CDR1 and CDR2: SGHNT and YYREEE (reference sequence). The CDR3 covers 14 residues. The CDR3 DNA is TGTGCCAGCAGACTGGGGGACAGTAAATCTGAAGCTTTCTTT. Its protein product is CASRLGDSKSEAFF. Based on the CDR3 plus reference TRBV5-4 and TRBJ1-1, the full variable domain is ETGVTQSPTHLIKTRGQQVTLRCSSQSGHNTVSWYQQALGQGPQFIFQYYREEENGRGNFPPRFSGLQFPNYSSELNVNALELDDSALYLCASRLGDSKSEAFFGQGTRLTVV.

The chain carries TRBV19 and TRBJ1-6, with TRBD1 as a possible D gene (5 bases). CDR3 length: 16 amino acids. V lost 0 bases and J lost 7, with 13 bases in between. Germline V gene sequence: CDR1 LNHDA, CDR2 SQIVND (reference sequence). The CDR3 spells CASSIEGRALNSPLHF. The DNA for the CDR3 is TGTGCCAGTAGTATAGAGGGGCGTGCCTTGAATTCACCCCTCCACTTT.

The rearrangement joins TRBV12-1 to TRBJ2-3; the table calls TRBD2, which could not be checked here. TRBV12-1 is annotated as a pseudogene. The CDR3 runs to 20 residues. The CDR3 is CASSPTGAGGASSPTDTQYF. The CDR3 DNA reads TGTGCCAGCAGCCCGACGGGGGCGGGGGGCGCTTCCTCTCCGACAGATACGCAGTATTTT.

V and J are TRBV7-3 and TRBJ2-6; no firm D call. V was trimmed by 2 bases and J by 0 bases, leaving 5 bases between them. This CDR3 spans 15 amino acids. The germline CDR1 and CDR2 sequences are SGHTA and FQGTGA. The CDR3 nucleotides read TGTGCCAGCAGCTTATCGGGCTCTGGGGCCAACGTCCTGACTTTC. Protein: CASSLSGSGANVLTF.

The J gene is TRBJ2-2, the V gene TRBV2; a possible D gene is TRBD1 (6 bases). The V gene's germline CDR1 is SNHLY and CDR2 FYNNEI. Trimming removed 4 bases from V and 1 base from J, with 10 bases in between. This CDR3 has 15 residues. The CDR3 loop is CASSAQGGNTGELFF. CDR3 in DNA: TGTGCCAGCAGTGCACAGGGTGGGAACACCGGGGAGCTGTTTTTT.

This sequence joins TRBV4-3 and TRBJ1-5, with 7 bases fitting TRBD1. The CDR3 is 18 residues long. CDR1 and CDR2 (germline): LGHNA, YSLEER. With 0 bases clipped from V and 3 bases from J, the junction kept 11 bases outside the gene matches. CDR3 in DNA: TGCGCCAGCAGCCAAGACTTTAACCGGGACAGATCCAATCAGCCCCAGCATTTT. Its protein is CASSQDFNRDRSNQPQHF.

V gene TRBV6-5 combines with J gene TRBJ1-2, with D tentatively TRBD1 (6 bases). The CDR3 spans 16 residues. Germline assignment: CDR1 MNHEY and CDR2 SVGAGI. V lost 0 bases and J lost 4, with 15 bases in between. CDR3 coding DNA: TGTGCCAGCAGTTACTCGAGCTCTGCAGGGGCCTATGGCTACACCTTC. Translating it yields CASSYSSSAGAYGYTF.

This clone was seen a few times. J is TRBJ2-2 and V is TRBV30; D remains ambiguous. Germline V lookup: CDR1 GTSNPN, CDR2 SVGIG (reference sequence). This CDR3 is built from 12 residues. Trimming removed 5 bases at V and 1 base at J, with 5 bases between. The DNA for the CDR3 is TGTGCCTGGGGCAAGAACACCGGGGAGCTGTTTTTT. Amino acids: CAWGKNTGELFF.

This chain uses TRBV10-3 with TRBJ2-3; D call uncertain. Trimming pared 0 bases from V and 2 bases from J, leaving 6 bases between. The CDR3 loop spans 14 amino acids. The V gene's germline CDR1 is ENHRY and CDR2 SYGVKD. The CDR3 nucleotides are TGTGCCATCAGTGAGTCGACTGTCACAGATACGCAGTATTTT. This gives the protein CAISESTVTDTQYF.

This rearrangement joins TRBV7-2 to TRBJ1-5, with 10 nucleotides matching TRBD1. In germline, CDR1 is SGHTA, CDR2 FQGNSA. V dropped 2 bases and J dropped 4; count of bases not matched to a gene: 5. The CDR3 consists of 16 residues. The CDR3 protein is CASSLIAGQGNQPQHF. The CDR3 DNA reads TGTGCCAGCAGCTTAATCGCGGGACAGGGGAATCAGCCCCAGCATTTT.

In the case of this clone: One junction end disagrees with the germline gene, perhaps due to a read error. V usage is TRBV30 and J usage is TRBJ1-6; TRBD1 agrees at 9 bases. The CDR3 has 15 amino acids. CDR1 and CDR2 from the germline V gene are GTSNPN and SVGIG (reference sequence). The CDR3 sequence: CARSAGTGRGSPLHF. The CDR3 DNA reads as TGTGCCCGGAGTGCGGGGACAGGGAGGGGTTCACCCCTCCACTTT.

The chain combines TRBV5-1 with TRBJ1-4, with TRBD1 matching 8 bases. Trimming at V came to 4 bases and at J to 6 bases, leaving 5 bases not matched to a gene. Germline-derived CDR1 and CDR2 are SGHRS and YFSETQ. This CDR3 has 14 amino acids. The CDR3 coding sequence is TGCGCCAGCAGCCTAGGGACAGGTGATGAAAAACTGTTTTTT. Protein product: CASSLGTGDEKLFF.

The DNA for the CDR3 is TGTGCCAGCAGCTTAAACCGGGGGGCATACGAGCAGTACTTC. It is translated as CASSLNRGAYEQYF. V and J are TRBV7-2 and TRBJ2-7, with D perhaps TRBD2 (7 bases). This CDR3 comprises 14 residues. Germline V lookup: CDR1 SGHTA, CDR2 FQGNSA. V lost 2 bases and J 4 bases, leaving 12 bases between the germline ends.

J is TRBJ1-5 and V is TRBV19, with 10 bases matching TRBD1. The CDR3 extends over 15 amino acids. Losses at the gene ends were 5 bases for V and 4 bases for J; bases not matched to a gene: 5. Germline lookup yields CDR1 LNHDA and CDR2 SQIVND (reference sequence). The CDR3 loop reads CASSLRQGANQPQHF. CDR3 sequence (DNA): TGTGCCAGTAGTTTAAGACAGGGGGCTAATCAGCCCCAGCATTTT.